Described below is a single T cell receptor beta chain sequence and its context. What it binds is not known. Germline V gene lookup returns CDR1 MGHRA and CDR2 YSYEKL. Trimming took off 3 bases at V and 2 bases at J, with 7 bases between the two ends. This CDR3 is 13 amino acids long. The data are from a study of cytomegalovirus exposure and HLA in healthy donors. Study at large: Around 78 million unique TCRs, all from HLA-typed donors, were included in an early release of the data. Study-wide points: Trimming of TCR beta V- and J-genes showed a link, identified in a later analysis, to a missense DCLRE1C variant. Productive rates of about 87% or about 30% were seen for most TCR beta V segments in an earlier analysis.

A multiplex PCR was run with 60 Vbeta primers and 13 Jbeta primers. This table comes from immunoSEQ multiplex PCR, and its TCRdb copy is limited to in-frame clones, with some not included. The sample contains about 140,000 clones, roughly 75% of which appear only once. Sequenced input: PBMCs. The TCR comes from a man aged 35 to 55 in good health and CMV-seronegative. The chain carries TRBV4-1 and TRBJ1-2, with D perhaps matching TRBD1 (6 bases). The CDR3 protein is CASSHQGNYGYTF. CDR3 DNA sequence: TGCGCCAGCAGCCACCAGGGGAACTATGGCTACACCTTC.